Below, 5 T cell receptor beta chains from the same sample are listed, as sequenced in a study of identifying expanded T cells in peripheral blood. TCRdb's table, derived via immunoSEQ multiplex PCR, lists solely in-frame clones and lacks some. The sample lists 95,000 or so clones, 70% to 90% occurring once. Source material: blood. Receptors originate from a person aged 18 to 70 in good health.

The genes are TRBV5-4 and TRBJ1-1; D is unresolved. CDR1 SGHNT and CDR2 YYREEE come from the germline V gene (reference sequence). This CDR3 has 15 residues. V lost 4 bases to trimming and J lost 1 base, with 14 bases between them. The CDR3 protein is CASSPLLGPNTEAFF. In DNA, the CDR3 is TGTGCCAGCAGCCCGCTGTTAGGGCCGAACACTGAAGCTTTCTTT.

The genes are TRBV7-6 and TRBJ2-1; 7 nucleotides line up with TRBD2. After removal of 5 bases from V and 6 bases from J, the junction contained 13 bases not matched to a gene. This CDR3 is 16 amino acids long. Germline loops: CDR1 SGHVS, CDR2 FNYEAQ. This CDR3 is CASSNLGGVSGNEQFF. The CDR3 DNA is TGTGCCAGCAGCAACCTGGGAGGGGTATCGGGCAATGAGCAGTTCTTC.

The CDR3 DNA reads as TGTGCCAGCAGTTTGAGCTGGGGGAGCCTCCAAGAGACCCAGTACTTC. It encodes CASSLSWGSLQETQYF. The chain carries TRBV27 and TRBJ2-5; D assignment may be TRBD1 or TRBD2 (5 bases each). V dropped 3 bases and J dropped 1 base, with 15 bases sitting between them. Germline assignment: CDR1 MNHEY and CDR2 SMNVEV (reference sequence). This CDR3 is built from 16 residues.

The DNA for the CDR3 is TGCGCCAGCAGCTTAATGAGCGGGGGGTTTGAGACCCAGTACTTC. Amino acids: CASSLMSGGFETQYF. The chain employs TRBV5-1 and TRBJ2-5, with TRBD2 matching over 9 bases. Germline CDR1 and CDR2: SGHRS and YFSETQ. The J segment lost 5 bases and the V segment lost 2 bases, leaving 7 bases of the junction unmatched. The length of the CDR3 is 15 residues.

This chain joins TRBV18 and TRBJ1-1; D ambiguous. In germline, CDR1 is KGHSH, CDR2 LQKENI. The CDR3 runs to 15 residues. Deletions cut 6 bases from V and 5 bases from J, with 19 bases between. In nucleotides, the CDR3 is TGTGCCAGCTCTTCCTCTAGATGGCCGGATACTGAAGCTTTCTTT. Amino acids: CASSSSRWPDTEAFF.